A selection of T cell receptor beta chains follows, all from one sample in a study of neurological immune-mediated disorders. TCRdb re-derived calls from the 5' RACE reads in MiXCR, one entry per CDR3 protein. This sample yields some 19,000 distinct CDR3 sequences, of which more than 14% are seen a single time; roughly 15% belongs to the top ten. The source material was PBMCs. The receptor set was obtained from a female donor with HTLV-1-associated myelopathy (HAM/TSP). The CDR3 runs from the conserved cysteine through the conserved F or W. D genes are given only for firm matches. Some rows mark clone size as missing; the rest say once, few, many or name a class of expanded clone.

length,D,size,V,J,DNA,CDR3
16,.,many,TRBV20-1,TRBJ2-5,TGCAGTGCTAACCGTGGGGGAACTAGACCCCAAGAGACCCAGTACTTC,CSANRGGTRPQETQYF
11,.,many,TRBV18,TRBJ2-1,TGTGCCAGCTCAAACTACAATGAGCAGTTCTTC,CASSNYNEQFF
16,.,.,TRBV7-9,TRBJ2-5,TGTGCCAGCAGCTTAGCGACATTTTCGGGGCTAGAGACCCAGTACTTC,CASSLATFSGLETQYF
14,TRBD2,many,TRBV20-1,TRBJ2-3,TGCAGTGCCCCCCGGGGGGGGGGCCGTGATACGCAGTATTTT,CSAPRGGGRDTQYF
14,TRBD1,many,TRBV12-3/TRBV12-4,TRBJ1-6,TGTGCCAGCGCATCGGGACAGGGTTATTCACCCCTCCACTTT,CASASGQGYSPLHF
15,.,many,TRBV7-6,TRBJ2-6,TGTGCCAGCAGCTTGAGTCCCTCTGGGGCCAACGTCCTGACTTTC,CASSLSPSGANVLTF
15,.,medium-sized,TRBV28,TRBJ2-5,TGTGCCAGCAGTCCAAATACCGGACAGAAGGAGACCCAGTACTTC,CASSPNTGQKETQYF
14,.,many,TRBV6-5,TRBJ2-7,TGTGCCAGCAGCTATCAGACAGGTGGCTACGAGCAGTACTTC,CASSYQTGGYEQYF
15,.,many,TRBV7-7,TRBJ2-5,TGTGCTAGCAGCTTAGGTACAGGGGGGGAAGAGACCCAGTACTTC,CASSLGTGGEETQYF
15,.,many,TRBV5-1,TRBJ2-5,TGCGCCAGCAGCAATACGATGGAGTACCAAGAGACCCAGTACTTC,CASSNTMEYQETQYF
14,.,medium-sized,TRBV20-1,TRBJ1-1,TGCAGTGCTAGAGAAGACGGGGCGAACACTGAAGCTTTCTTT,CSAREDGANTEAFF
13,TRBD2,many,TRBV5-1,TRBJ2-1,TGCGCCAGCAGTGGGAGGGGAGGGATGGAGCAGTTCTTC,CASSGRGGMEQFF
13,.,many,TRBV7-3,TRBJ1-4,TGTGCCAGCAGCTCTCGAGAGGGGGAAAAACTGTTTTTT,CASSSREGEKLFF
14,TRBD2,many,TRBV6-2/TRBV6-3,TRBJ2-1,TGTGCCACCGGGGGGGCAATAGAATACAATGAGCAGTTCTTC,CATGGAIEYNEQFF
15,TRBD2,many,TRBV5-1,TRBJ2-1,TGCGCCAGCAGTAGGACTAGCGGAAACTACAATGAGCAGTTCTTC,CASSRTSGNYNEQFF
14,TRBD1,.,TRBV7-2,TRBJ1-6,TGTGCCAGCAGCCGACAGGGGGTAGTATTACCCCTCCACTTT,CASSRQGVVLPLHF
13,.,medium-sized,TRBV20-1,TRBJ2-3,TGCAGTGCTAGCCGGGCTAGCACAGATACGCAGTATTTT,CSASRASTDTQYF
12,.,.,TRBV5-1,TRBJ1-2,TGCGCCAGCAGCTTGCGAGGCTATGGCTACACCTTC,CASSLRGYGYTF
15,.,many,TRBV18,TRBJ2-7,TGTGCCAGCTCACCCCGGGACCTGTACACCTACGAGCAGTACTTC,CASSPRDLYTYEQYF
14,TRBD2,many,TRBV4-1,TRBJ2-1,TGCGCCAGCGGGTCACTAGCGGGAATCAATGAGCAGTTCTTC,CASGSLAGINEQFF
14,TRBD2,many,TRBV5-1,TRBJ2-5,TGCGCCAGCAGCTTGGACCCGGGAGGGGAGACCCAGTACTTC,CASSLDPGGETQYF
11,.,medium-sized,TRBV20-1,TRBJ2-1,TGCAGTGCCGAGACGGGGAATGAGCAGTTCTTC,CSAETGNEQFF
14,.,many,TRBV6-6,TRBJ1-6,TGTGCCAGCAGCGCTCAGGGCGGAGATTCACCCCTCCACTTT,CASSAQGGDSPLHF
17,TRBD1,many,TRBV7-3,TRBJ2-6,TGTGCCAGCAGCCCAATAGGGGGCGCTTTTGGGGCCAACGTCCTGACTTTC,CASSPIGGAFGANVLTF
13,.,once,TRBV6-5,TRBJ1-5,TGTGCCAGCATTTACGTACAAAATCAGCCCCAGCATTTT,CASIYVQNQPQHF
19,TRBD2,many,TRBV7-8,TRBJ2-7,TGTGCCAGCAGCTTAGCACACTCGACCGGACTAGCTGACATCTCTGAGCAGTACTTC,CASSLAHSTGLADISEQYF
13,TRBD2,many,TRBV7-2,TRBJ2-7,TGTGCCAGCAGCCCCGGACTAGCGGGGGAGCAGTACTTC,CASSPGLAGEQYF
16,.,medium-sized,TRBV11-2,TRBJ2-2,TGTGCCAGCAGCCTGACTCAGCTGGGGGACACCGGGGAGCTGTTTTTT,CASSLTQLGDTGELFF
15,.,many,TRBV27,TRBJ2-5,TGTGCCAGCAGTTCCCGGTGGGCTAATTTTGAGACCCAGTACTTC,CASSSRWANFETQYF
15,TRBD2,many,TRBV20-1,TRBJ2-7,TGCAGTGCTAGGGGTAGCGGGGCGGAAGCCTACGAGCAGTACTTC,CSARGSGAEAYEQYF
13,.,many,TRBV7-9,TRBJ2-5,TGTGCCAGCAGCCTGGGACCTGCCGGGACCCAGTACTTC,CASSLGPAGTQYF
16,.,many,TRBV5-8,TRBJ1-5,TGTGCCAGCAGCTTGGGGGGCAGGAAGAGCAATCAGCCCCAGCATTTT,CASSLGGRKSNQPQHF
15,.,many,TRBV19,TRBJ1-5,TGTGCCAGTAGTATATTTCCAGCAAACAATCAGCCCCAGCATTTT,CASSIFPANNQPQHF
18,TRBD2,many,TRBV4-1,TRBJ2-7,TGCGCCAGCAGCCAAGTAAGGCCTACTAGCGGGGCCTCCTACGAGCAGTACTTC,CASSQVRPTSGASYEQYF
16,TRBD1,many,TRBV4-2,TRBJ2-7,TGTGCCAGCAGCCATGGACAGGGATCCTTCTCCTACGAGCAGTACTTC,CASSHGQGSFSYEQYF
16,.,many,TRBV15,TRBJ1-4,TGTGCCACCAGCTCGCGGACCGGGGATTTTAATGAAAAACTGTTTTTT,CATSSRTGDFNEKLFF
18,TRBD2,medium-sized,TRBV12-3/TRBV12-4,TRBJ2-2,TGTGCCAGCAGTTTAAGTCTAGCGGGGGGCTATAACACCGGGGAGCTGTTTTTT,CASSLSLAGGYNTGELFF